Listed below are T cell receptor beta chains from one sample, sequenced in a study of shared clonotypes between healthy human individuals. Here immunoSEQ multiplex PCR was the method, and the copy in TCRdb shows in-frame clones only, minus some. The sample includes about 2.4 million clones, 80% to 95% of them seen just once. Sequences were obtained from naive CD4+ T cells from PBMCs. These receptor sequences come from a man in his late teens or twenties in good health. Some clones in this sample may be carry-over from other donors' samples. The CDR3 runs from the conserved cysteine through the conserved F or W. A D gene is named only where the DNA matches it firmly. Some rows mark clone size as missing; the rest say once, few, many or name a class of expanded clone.

v_gene	abundance	d_gene	j_gene	CDR3aa	CDR3nt
TRBV7-9	.	.	TRBJ2-3	CASSLVVGRATSTDTQYF	TGTGCCAGCAGCTTAGTCGTCGGCAGGGCGACAAGCACAGATACGCAGTATTTT
TRBV7-9	.	TRBD2	TRBJ2-5	CASSLPRTSEETQYF	TGTGCCAGCAGCTTACCAAGGACTAGCGAAGAGACCCAGTACTTC
TRBV7-2	.	.	TRBJ1-5	CASSFSAGSNQPQHF	TGTGCCAGCAGCTTCTCAGCCGGGAGCAATCAGCCCCAGCATTTT
TRBV7-2	.	TRBD2	TRBJ2-5	CASSLYGTSGTQETQYF	TGTGCCAGCAGCTTATACGGGACTAGCGGAACCCAAGAGACCCAGTACTTC
TRBV5-8	.	.	TRBJ1-5	CASSFEVGWTQHF	TGTGCCAGCAGCTTTGAGGTGGGATGGACCCAGCATTTT
TRBV7-9	few	.	TRBJ1-2	CASSLGHNYGYTF	TGTGCCAGCAGCTTAGGCCACAACTATGGCTACACCTTC
TRBV2	.	.	TRBJ2-2	CASRSDRNTGELFF	TGTGCCAGTCGTTCGGACAGGAACACCGGGGAGCTGTTTTTT
TRBV5-1	.	TRBD1	TRBJ2-5	CASSQRQGIMETQYF	TGCGCCAGCAGCCAACGACAGGGGATTATGGAGACCCAGTACTTC
TRBV9	.	.	TRBJ1-3	CASSVGSTGNTIYF	TGTGCCAGCAGCGTAGGGAGCACTGGAAACACCATATATTTT
TRBV9	.	.	TRBJ2-1	CASSVGTRISNEQFF	TGTGCCAGCAGCGTAGGCACTAGGATCTCCAATGAGCAGTTCTTC
TRBV12-1	once	.	TRBJ1-5	CASSFGGHGNQPQHF	TGTGCCAGCAGCTTTGGGGGGCATGGCAATCAGCCCCAGCATTTT
TRBV28	.	.	TRBJ2-3	CASRTPGDPDTQYF	TGTGCCAGCAGGACACCTGGGGACCCAGATACGCAGTATTTT
TRBV5-1	once	.	TRBJ1-1	CASGRGETNTEAFF	TGCGCCAGCGGGAGGGGGGAAACGAACACTGAAGCTTTCTTT
TRBV10-3	few	.	TRBJ1-1	CAISEGMTEAFF	TGTGCCATCAGTGAAGGAATGACTGAAGCTTTCTTT
TRBV28	.	TRBD2	TRBJ2-2	CAIKAGGTGELFF	TGTGCCATCAAAGCGGGAGGTACCGGGGAGCTGTTTTTT
TRBV19	once	TRBD1	TRBJ2-3	CASKDGQDTDTQYF	TGTGCCAGTAAGGACGGACAGGACACAGATACGCAGTATTTT
TRBV4-1	.	.	TRBJ2-2	CASSANTGLNTGELFF	TGTGCCAGCAGCGCCAACACAGGGCTTAACACCGGGGAGCTGTTTTTT
TRBV6-1	.	TRBD2	TRBJ2-1	CASSEYFRGTTRGNEQFF	TGTGCCAGCAGTGAATATTTCCGGGGGACTACCCGTGGGAATGAGCAGTTCTTC
TRBV5-1	.	.	TRBJ2-1	CASSLVLGSINEQFF	TGCGCCAGCAGCTTGGTTCTGGGTAGTATTAATGAGCAGTTCTTC
TRBV6-6	.	TRBD1	TRBJ2-7	CASSFPGQGGYEQYF	TGTGCCAGCAGTTTCCCGGGACAGGGGGGTTACGAGCAGTACTTC
TRBV5-1	.	.	TRBJ2-5	CASSSVQGPKRIQYF	TGCGCCAGCAGCTCGGTACAGGGACCCAAGAGAATCCAGTACTTC
TRBV30	once	.	TRBJ1-2	CAWQGDTYGYTF	TGTGCCTGGCAAGGGGATACCTATGGCTACACCTTC
TRBV19	.	.	TRBJ1-1	CASSSRQVSAFF	TGTGCCAGTAGTTCAAGACAGGTTTCAGCTTTCTTT
TRBV4-1	.	TRBD1	TRBJ2-7	CASSRPGQGVSEQYF	TGCGCCAGCAGCCGTCCGGGACAGGGGGTCTCCGAGCAGTACTTC
TRBV19	.	.	TRBJ1-1	CASSAGTLGKAFF	TGTGCCAGTAGCGCCGGGACCCTAGGAAAAGCTTTCTTT
TRBV18	.	.	TRBJ2-3	CASSPELTDTQYF	TGTGCCAGCTCGCCCGAACTTACAGATACGCAGTATTTT
TRBV14	.	.	TRBJ2-2	CASSLRTENTGELFF	TGTGCCAGCAGCTTGAGGACAGAGAACACCGGGGAGCTGTTTTTT
TRBV7-2	.	.	TRBJ2-5	CASSLSGWYQETQYF	TGTGCCAGCAGCCTCAGCGGGTGGTACCAAGAGACCCAGTACTTC
TRBV11-2	.	.	TRBJ1-1	CASSPPRRMNTEAFF	TGTGCCAGCAGCCCCCCCCGCCGCATGAACACTGAAGCTTTCTTT
TRBV7-8	.	.	TRBJ2-7	CASSLGRSGYEQYF	TGTGCCAGCAGCTTAGGGAGATCGGGTTACGAGCAGTACTTC
TRBV28	.	TRBD1	TRBJ1-2	CASSFRSLGRRGQSYGYTF	TGTGCCAGCAGTTTCCGATCCCTCGGCCGCAGGGGGCAGAGCTATGGCTACACCTTC
TRBV5-6	.	.	TRBJ2-5	CASSFRDGRFQTQYF	TGTGCCAGCAGCTTTCGGGACGGGCGGTTTCAGACCCAGTACTTC
TRBV5-6	.	.	TRBJ2-7	CASSPPGQRYYEQYF	TGTGCCAGCAGCCCCCCCGGACAGCGATACTACGAGCAGTACTTC
TRBV28	.	.	TRBJ1-4	CASSKRGRKVEKLFF	TGTGCCAGCAGCAAACGGGGGCGAAAGGTTGAAAAACTGTTTTTT
TRBV7-3	.	.	TRBJ2-1	CASSLTASVSYNEQFF	TGTGCCAGCAGTTTGACAGCTAGCGTTTCCTACAATGAGCAGTTCTTC
TRBV5-1	.	.	TRBJ1-5	CASSLAPDTDMPQHF	TGCGCCAGCAGCTTGGCCCCGGACACGGATATGCCCCAGCATTTT
TRBV27	.	TRBD1	TRBJ1-1	CASSTDRGSAEAFF	TGTGCCAGCAGTACTGACAGGGGGTCCGCCGAAGCTTTCTTT
TRBV2	few	.	TRBJ1-4	CASSDTRGNEKLFF	TGTGCCAGCAGTGATACCCGAGGGAATGAAAAACTGTTTTTT
TRBV30	.	.	TRBJ2-1	CAWSVPSTYNEQFF	TGTGCCTGGAGTGTACCCAGCACCTACAATGAGCAGTTCTTC
TRBV6-5	.	TRBD1	TRBJ2-1	CASSNRDRGFREQFF	TGTGCCAGCAGCAACCGGGACAGGGGTTTTCGGGAGCAGTTCTTC
TRBV27	.	TRBD2	TRBJ2-7	CATKVAGASEQYF	TGTGCCACCAAAGTAGCGGGAGCTTCCGAGCAGTACTTC
TRBV7-3	.	TRBD1	TRBJ1-3	CASSDGTGGNTIYF	TGTGCCAGCAGCGACGGGACAGGCGGAAACACCATATATTTT
TRBV10-3	.	TRBD2	TRBJ2-3	CAIRGGADTQYF	TGTGCCATCCGGGGGGGTGCAGATACGCAGTATTTT
TRBV27	few	.	TRBJ1-2	CASSRAGNYGYTF	TGTGCCAGCAGCCGGGCGGGTAACTATGGCTACACCTTC
TRBV7-2	.	.	TRBJ2-7	CASSLVVRGTNEQYF	TGTGCCAGCAGCTTAGTGGTCAGGGGCACGAACGAGCAGTACTTC
TRBV5-1	once	TRBD1	TRBJ1-1	CASSRQGRNTEAFF	TGCGCCAGCAGCCGACAGGGAAGGAACACTGAAGCTTTCTTT
TRBV30	.	.	TRBJ1-2	CAWSIGASGYTF	TGTGCCTGGAGTATCGGGGCAAGCGGCTACACCTTC
TRBV4-1	.	.	TRBJ2-5	CASSRSWVDFEETQYF	TGCGCCAGCAGCCGCTCGTGGGTCGATTTCGAGGAGACCCAGTACTTC